The subject of this entry is one TCR beta chain. Its specificity is unknown. Collection of blood occurred at baseline, at cycle 4 day 1, and at cycle 7 day 1. The data originate from a study of OX40 agonist ivuxolimab in advanced cancers. Study-level information: Dosing consisted of intravenous ivuxolimab at 0.01 to 10 mg/kg every 2 weeks. Regarding the study as a whole: Clonal expansion among partial responders at 0.1-3.0 mg/kg ranked near the lowest.

Germline CDR1 is SGHRS and CDR2 is YFSETQ. The V segment lost 6 bases and the J segment 3 bases; nucleotides outside the gene matches: 10. CDR3 length: 16 amino acids. Profiled with immunoSEQ multiplex PCR; TCRdb holds only in-frame clones, not every one. The table has around 94,000 clones, under 85% seen once. The J gene is TRBJ2-1, the V gene TRBV5-1, with 9 bases that match TRBD2. The material sequenced was CD4+ or CD8+ T cells sorted from blood, taken in a trial of the OX40 agonist ivuxolimab. This sequence was found in an adult with an advanced solid tumor such as melanoma, head and neck, liver or kidney cancer. CDR3 in DNA: TGCGCCAGCAACGAGGCGGGAGGGCCTCTCTACAATGAGCAGTTCTTC. Residues: CASNEAGGPLYNEQFF.